Sequencing of this T cell receptor beta chain was carried out in a study of T cell responses to AZD1222 COVID-19 vaccine. General observations from the study: Distributed over spike, vaccine-associated CD4 TCRs predominated at 160-218 and 743-854. Nearly half of the spike-specific TCRs reportedly recognize variant regions that carry no mutations. The sample set comprised mostly white British donors with more females, and clonal diversity was possibly underestimated.

The CDR3 sequence is 15 residues long. Germline V lookup: CDR1 SGHRS, CDR2 YFSETQ. V lost 4 bases and J lost 3; bases outside the gene matches: 8. Worth noting for this clone: The antigen is unknown.

The method was immunoSEQ multiplex PCR; TCRdb's version includes in-frame clones alone and lacks a portion of them. The repertoire holds 170,000 or so clones, with around 90% as singletons. The chain combines TRBV5-1 with TRBJ1-1, with 8 bases aligning to TRBD1. Specimen: peripheral blood, collected 28 days after the second AZD1222 dose. This clonotype was sampled from an adult who received the AZD1222 COVID-19 vaccine. CDR3 in DNA: TGCGCCAGCAGCCCAGGGGGCCTAGGAGACACTGAAGCTTTCTTT. Protein: CASSPGGLGDTEAFF.